This T cell receptor (beta chain) is from a study of CD8 T cells in Susac syndrome. Germline loops: CDR1 KGHSH, CDR2 LQKENI. V lost 7 bases and J lost 4; bases outside the gene matches: 5. The CDR3 is 13 amino acids. TCR beta was sequenced from blood CD8+ and CD4+ T cells. The TEMRA cells underwent FACS enrichment, while the CD8+ and CD4+ T cells underwent negative isolation. Reverse transcription used roughly 0.45 to 1 ug RNA and random hexamers. Using its own MiXCR run on the immunoSEQ multiplex PCR reads, TCRdb lists one record per CDR3 protein. The sample consists of about 110,000 distinct CDR3 sequences, roughly 94% of them appearing once. Comment on this clonotype: What it binds is not known.

Study-wide findings and caveats: Susac CD8+ clonal expansion peaked in TEMRA cells and active patients.

The sequence came from a human donor with Susac syndrome. The chain joins TRBV18 to TRBJ1-2, with 8 positions matching TRBD1. Material: CD8+ T cells from PBMCs. The DNA for the CDR3 is TGTGCCAGCTACACCGGGACAGGCTATGGCTACACCTTC. Translating it yields CASYTGTGYGYTF.